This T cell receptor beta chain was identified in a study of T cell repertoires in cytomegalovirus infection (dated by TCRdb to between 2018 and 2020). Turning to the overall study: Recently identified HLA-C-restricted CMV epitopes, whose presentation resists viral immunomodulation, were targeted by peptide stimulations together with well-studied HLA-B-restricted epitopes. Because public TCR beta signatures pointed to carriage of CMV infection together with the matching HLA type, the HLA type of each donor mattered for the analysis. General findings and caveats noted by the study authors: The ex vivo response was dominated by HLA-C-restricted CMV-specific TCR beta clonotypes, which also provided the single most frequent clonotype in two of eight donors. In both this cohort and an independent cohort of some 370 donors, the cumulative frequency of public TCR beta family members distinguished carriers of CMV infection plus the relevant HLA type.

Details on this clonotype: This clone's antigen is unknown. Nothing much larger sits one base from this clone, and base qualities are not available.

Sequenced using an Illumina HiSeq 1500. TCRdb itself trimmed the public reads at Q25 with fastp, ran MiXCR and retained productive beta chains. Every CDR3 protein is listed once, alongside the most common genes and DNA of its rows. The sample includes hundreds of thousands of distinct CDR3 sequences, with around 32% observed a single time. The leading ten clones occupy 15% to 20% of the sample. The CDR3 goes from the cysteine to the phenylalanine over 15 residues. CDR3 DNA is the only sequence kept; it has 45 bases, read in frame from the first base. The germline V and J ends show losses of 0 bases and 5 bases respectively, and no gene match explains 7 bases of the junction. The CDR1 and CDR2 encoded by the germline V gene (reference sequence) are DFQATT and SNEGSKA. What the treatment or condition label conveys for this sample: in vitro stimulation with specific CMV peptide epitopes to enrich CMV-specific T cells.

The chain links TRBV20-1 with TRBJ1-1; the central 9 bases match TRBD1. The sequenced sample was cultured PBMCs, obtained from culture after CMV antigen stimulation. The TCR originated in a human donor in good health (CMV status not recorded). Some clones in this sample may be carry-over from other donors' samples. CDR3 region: CSARDVGQGGTEAFF. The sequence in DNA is TGCAGTGCTAGAGATGTGGGACAGGGTGGTACTGAAGCTTTCTTT.